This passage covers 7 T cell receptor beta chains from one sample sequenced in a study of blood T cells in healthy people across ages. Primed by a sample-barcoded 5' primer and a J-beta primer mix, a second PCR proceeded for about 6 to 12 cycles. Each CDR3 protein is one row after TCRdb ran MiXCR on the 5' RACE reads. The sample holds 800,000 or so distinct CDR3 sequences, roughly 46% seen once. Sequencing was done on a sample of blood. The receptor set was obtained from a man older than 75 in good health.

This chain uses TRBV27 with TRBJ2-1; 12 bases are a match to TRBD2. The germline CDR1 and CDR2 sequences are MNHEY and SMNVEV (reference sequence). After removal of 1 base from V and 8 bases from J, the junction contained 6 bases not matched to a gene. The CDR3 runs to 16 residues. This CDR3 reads CASSLFASGRGHEQFF. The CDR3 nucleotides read TGTGCCAGCAGTTTATTCGCTAGCGGGAGGGGCCATGAGCAGTTCTTC.

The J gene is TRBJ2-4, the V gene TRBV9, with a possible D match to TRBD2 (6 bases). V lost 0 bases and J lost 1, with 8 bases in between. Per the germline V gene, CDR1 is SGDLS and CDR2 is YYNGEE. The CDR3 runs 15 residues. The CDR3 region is CASSVAGEAKNIQYF. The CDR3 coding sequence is TGTGCCAGCAGCGTAGCGGGAGAGGCCAAAAACATTCAGTACTTC.

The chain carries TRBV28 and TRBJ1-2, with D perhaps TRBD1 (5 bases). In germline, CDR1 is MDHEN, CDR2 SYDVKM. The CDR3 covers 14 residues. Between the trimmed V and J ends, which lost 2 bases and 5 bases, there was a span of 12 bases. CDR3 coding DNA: TGTGCCAGCAGTTTAATGGGGGGACGATATGGCTACACCTTC. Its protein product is CASSLMGGRYGYTF.

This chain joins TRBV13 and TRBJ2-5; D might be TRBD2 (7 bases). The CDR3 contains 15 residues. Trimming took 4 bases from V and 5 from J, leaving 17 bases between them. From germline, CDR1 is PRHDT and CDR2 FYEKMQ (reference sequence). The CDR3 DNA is TGTGCCAGCAGCTCCCCCGCGGGGGCATATGAGACCCAGTACTTC. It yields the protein CASSSPAGAYETQYF.

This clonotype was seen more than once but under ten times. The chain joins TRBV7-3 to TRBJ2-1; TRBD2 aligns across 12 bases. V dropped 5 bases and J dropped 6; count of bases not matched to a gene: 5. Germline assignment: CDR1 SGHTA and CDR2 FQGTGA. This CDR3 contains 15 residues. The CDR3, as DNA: TGTGCCAGCAGCCTCAAACTAGCGGGGGGCAATGAGCAGTTCTTC. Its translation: CASSLKLAGGNEQFF.

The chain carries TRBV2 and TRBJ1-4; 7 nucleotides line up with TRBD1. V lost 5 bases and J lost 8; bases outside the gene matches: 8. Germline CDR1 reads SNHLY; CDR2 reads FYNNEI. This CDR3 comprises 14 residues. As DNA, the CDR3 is TGTGCCAGCAGTCCCGACAGGGCAAGGGAAAAACTGTTTTTT. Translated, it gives CASSPDRAREKLFF.

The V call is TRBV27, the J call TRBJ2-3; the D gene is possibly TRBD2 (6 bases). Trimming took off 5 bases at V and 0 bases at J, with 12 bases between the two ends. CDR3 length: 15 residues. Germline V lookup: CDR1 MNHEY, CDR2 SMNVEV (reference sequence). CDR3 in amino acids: CASSIQRASTDTQYF. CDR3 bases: TGTGCCAGCAGTATTCAGCGGGCAAGCACAGATACGCAGTATTTT.